These 19 T cell receptor beta chains were all obtained from the same sample, sequenced in a study of OX40 agonist ivuxolimab in advanced cancers. Here immunoSEQ multiplex PCR was the method, and the copy in TCRdb shows in-frame clones only, minus some. The repertoire holds around 70,000 clones, with just over 85% as singletons. The source was CD4+ or CD8+ T cells sorted from blood, collected in a trial of the OX40 agonist ivuxolimab. These receptors all come from an adult with an advanced solid tumor such as melanoma, head and neck, liver or kidney cancer.

This rearrangement joins TRBV10-3 to TRBJ2-7, with 9 bases aligning to TRBD1. Germline V gene sequence: CDR1 ENHRY, CDR2 SYGVKD. This CDR3 region has 14 residues. Unmatched junction bases numbered 6, after V lost 4 bases and J lost 5 bases. Here the CDR3 DNA reads TGTGCCATCAGTGCCGGGACAGGGTACGACGAGCAGTACTTC. The encoded protein is CAISAGTGYDEQYF.

The chain has TRBV5-1 and TRBJ2-7; 12 bases align to TRBD2. Germline V CDR1 and CDR2: SGHRS, YFSETQ. After removal of 0 bases from V and 5 bases from J, the junction contained 6 bases not matched to a gene. CDR3 length equals 16 residues. DNA for the CDR3: TGCGCCAGCAGCTTGGGCAGACTAGCGGGGGATCACGAGCAGTACTTC. As protein: CASSLGRLAGDHEQYF.

The chain has TRBV29-1 and TRBJ2-1; D unresolved. CDR1 and CDR2 from the germline V gene are SQVTM and ANQGSEA. Trimming cost V 6 bases and J 10 bases, with 16 bases left between them. The CDR3 has 12 amino acids. The CDR3 nucleotides read TGCAGCGTCGAGAAGACTGGGGTCGAGCAGTTCTTC. It codes for CSVEKTGVEQFF.

The chain combines TRBV5-6 with TRBJ2-2; no clear D gene. Germline V lookup: CDR1 SGHDT, CDR2 YYEEEE. The ends were cut back, 0 bases at V and 1 base at J, with 7 bases in the middle. This CDR3 comprises 15 residues. The CDR3 DNA reads as TGTGCCAGCAGCTTGGGACGGATGAACACCGGGGAGCTGTTTTTT. Protein: CASSLGRMNTGELFF. Full variable domain (missing parts from reference TRBV5-6 and TRBJ2-2): DAGVTQSPTHLIKTRGQQVTLRCSPKSGHDTVSWYQQALGQGPQFIFQYYEEEERQRGNFPDRFSGHQFPNYSSELNVNALLLGDSALYLCASSLGRMNTGELFFGEGSRLTVL.

This rearrangement joins TRBV7-6 to TRBJ2-7, with TRBD1 matching over 10 bases. Trimming cost V 0 bases and J 9 bases; bases outside gene matches: 14. Germline lookup yields CDR1 SGHVS and CDR2 FNYEAQ. The CDR3 consists of 17 residues. The CDR3 loop is CASSLASGPGQGIGQYF. CDR3 in DNA: TGTGCCAGCAGCTTAGCGTCGGGCCCGGGACAGGGGATCGGGCAGTACTTC.

This clone was picked up one time. This chain links TRBV5-1 with TRBJ2-7; TRBD2 is a possible D gene (5 bases). Per germline, CDR1 SGHRS and CDR2 YFSETQ. The CDR3 has 14 amino acids. The V and J ends lost 1 base and 0 bases respectively, with 8 bases between them. CDR3 DNA sequence: TGCGCCAGCAGCTTGTTTGGGAGCTCCTACGAGCAGTACTTC. It yields the protein CASSLFGSSYEQYF.

The chain recombines TRBV18 with TRBJ2-5, with D possibly TRBD2 on 5 matching bases. Trimming took 6 bases from V and 1 from J, leaving 9 bases between them. The CDR3 extends over 13 amino acids. The germline gives CDR1 KGHSH, CDR2 LQKENI. CDR3 loop: CASSLAAQETQYF. The CDR3 DNA reads as TGTGCCAGCTCCCTAGCAGCCCAAGAGACCCAGTACTTC.

The genes are TRBV18 and TRBJ2-5; D is perhaps TRBD1 (7 bases). The CDR3 spans 15 residues. Germline V CDR1 and CDR2: KGHSH, LQKENI. V was cut by 2 bases and J by 4 bases, with 14 bases left in between. The CDR3 DNA reads as TGTGCCAGCTCACCAGAGACAGGGAGGTTAGAGACCCAGTACTTC. This sequence encodes CASSPETGRLETQYF.

As concerns this clone: The germline gene is not matched at one end of the junction; a read error may be the cause. The V call is TRBV15, the J call TRBJ2-7; 9 bases map to TRBD1. The germline gives CDR1 LNHNV, CDR2 YYDKDF (reference sequence). The CDR3 contains 13 residues. DNA for the CDR3: TGTGCCACCAGCCGAGAGGCCGGGACAGGGATCAGCTTC. It specifies CATSREAGTGISF.

About this clone: One end of the junction varies from germline; a read error may be responsible. This chain joins TRBV5-1 and TRBJ1-6; D might be TRBD1 (5 bases). The CDR3 totals 15 residues. Germline values: CDR1 SGHRS, CDR2 YFSETQ. The CDR3, as DNA: TGCGCCAGCAGTTTGGGGACCTCCTATAATTCACCCCTCCACTTT. Translating gives CASSLGTSYNSPLHF.

The rearrangement links TRBV5-5 to TRBJ1-2, with D perhaps TRBD1 (5 bases). Trimming cost V 1 base and J 2 bases, with 12 bases left between them. This CDR3 contains 15 residues. Germline V gene data show CDR1 as SGHKS and CDR2 as YYEKEE (reference sequence). For the CDR3, the DNA is TGTGCCAGCAGCTTGCTGCGGGGCCAAAACTATGGCTACACCTTC. It specifies CASSLLRGQNYGYTF.

The rearrangement links TRBV2 to TRBJ1-6; D might be TRBD1 (5 bases). The V gene lost 10 bases and the J gene lost 3 bases, with 22 bases spanning the gap. Germline values: CDR1 SNHLY, CDR2 FYNNEI. This CDR3 is built from 17 residues. The chain's CDR3 is CATSNRRGDIYNSPLHF. CDR3 nucleotide sequence: TGTGCCACCAGCAATAGGAGGGGCGATATCTATAATTCACCCCTCCACTTT.

This clone was recorded only once. The chain combines TRBV7-9 with TRBJ1-5; 10 positions agree with TRBD1. The V gene's germline CDR1 is SEHNR and CDR2 FQNEAQ (reference sequence). The CDR3 loop spans 14 amino acids. V lost 5 bases, J lost 7 bases, and 5 bases stayed unmatched. CDR3 amino acids: CASSAGTGAQPQHF. CDR3 nucleotides: TGTGCCAGCAGCGCCGGGACAGGGGCCCAGCCCCAGCATTTT.

The chain links TRBV2 to TRBJ2-7; D is unresolved. The CDR3 length is 12 residues. Germline values: CDR1 SNHLY, CDR2 FYNNEI. V lost 3 bases and J lost 3, with 6 bases in between. CDR3 loop: CASSELSYEQYF. The DNA for the CDR3 is TGTGCCAGCAGTGAGTTAAGCTACGAGCAGTACTTC.

The CDR3 spells CASSLNSGGGTDTQYF. The CDR3 DNA sequence: TGTGCCAGCAGCTTAAATAGCGGAGGGGGAACAGATACGCAGTATTTT. This sequence joins TRBV11-2 and TRBJ2-3; tentatively, D is TRBD1 or TRBD2 (6 bases each). V lost 2 bases and J 3 bases, leaving 15 bases between the germline ends. The length of the CDR3 is 16 residues. CDR1 SGHAT and CDR2 FQNNGV come from the germline V gene.

The sample holds a few counts of this clone. This chain joins TRBV7-9 and TRBJ2-2; 7 bases line up with TRBD2. The CDR3 totals 14 residues. V was pared by 4 bases and J by 2 bases, with 1 base of the junction left unmatched. Germline V lookup: CDR1 SEHNR, CDR2 FQNEAQ (reference sequence). As DNA, the CDR3 is TGTGCCAGCAGCTCTAGCGGAAACACCGGGGAGCTGTTTTTT. It encodes CASSSSGNTGELFF. The whole variable domain, filled in from reference TRBV7-9 and TRBJ2-2, reads DTGVSQNPRHKITKRGQNVTFRCDPISEHNRLYWYRQTLGQGPEFLTYFQNEAQLEKSRLLSDRFSAERPKGSFSTLEIQRTEQGDSAMYLCASSSSGNTGELFFGEGSRLTVL.

This chain connects TRBV10-3 to TRBJ1-1; TRBD1 matches 10 bases. The J segment lost 0 bases and the V segment lost 3 bases, leaving 4 bases of the junction unmatched. Germline V gene lookup returns CDR1 ENHRY and CDR2 SYGVKD. This CDR3 has 16 amino acids. In nucleotides, the CDR3 is TGTGCCATCAGTGACGCCGGGACAGGGGTGAACACTGAAGCTTTCTTT. Its protein product is CAISDAGTGVNTEAFF.

The rearrangement uses TRBV7-2 and TRBJ1-1; D gene ambiguous. Germline V gene lookup returns CDR1 SGHTA and CDR2 FQGNSA. V lost 5 bases and J lost 1, with 11 bases in between. This CDR3 is built from 14 residues. The CDR3 region has the DNA TGTGCCAGCAGCCCCGACCGGGGGAACACTGAAGCTTTCTTT. The encoded protein is CASSPDRGNTEAFF.

The chain has TRBV23-1 and TRBJ2-3, with a possible D match to TRBD1 (6 bases). TRBV23-1 is reported as an ORF; its role is uncertain. The CDR3 consists of 16 residues. V dropped 3 bases and J dropped 0 bases, with 13 bases sitting between them. The DNA of the CDR3 is TGCGCCAGCAGTCACACAGGGATATACAGCACAGATACGCAGTATTTT. Translating gives CASSHTGIYSTDTQYF.